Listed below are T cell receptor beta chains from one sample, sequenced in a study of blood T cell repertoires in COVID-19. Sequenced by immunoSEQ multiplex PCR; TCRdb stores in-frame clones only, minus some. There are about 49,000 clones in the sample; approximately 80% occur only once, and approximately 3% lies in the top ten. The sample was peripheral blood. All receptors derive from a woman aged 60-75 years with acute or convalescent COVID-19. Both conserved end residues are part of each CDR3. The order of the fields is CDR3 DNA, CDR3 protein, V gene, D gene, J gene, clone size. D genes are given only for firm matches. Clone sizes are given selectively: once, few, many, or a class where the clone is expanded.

cdr3_nt: TGTGCCAGCAGTGACGGGACAGGGGGCAACACTGAAGCTTTCTTT
cdr3_aa: CASSDGTGGNTEAFF
v_call: TRBV6-4
d_call: TRBD1
j_call: TRBJ1-1
clone_size: .

cdr3_nt: TGTGCTAGCAGCCCCTACTCCGGGGACAGCGATGCTAACTATGGCTACACCTTC
cdr3_aa: CASSPYSGDSDANYGYTF
v_call: TRBV7-7
d_call: TRBD1
j_call: TRBJ1-2
clone_size: few

cdr3_nt: TGTGCCAGCAGTGGGGGCGGACTAGCCGGACTTCAAGAGACCCAGTACTTC
cdr3_aa: CASSGGGLAGLQETQYF
v_call: TRBV28
d_call: TRBD2
j_call: TRBJ2-5
clone_size: .

cdr3_nt: TGTGCCTGGAACAGGGGTACCGAAAACACCATATATTTT
cdr3_aa: CAWNRGTENTIYF
v_call: TRBV30
d_call: TRBD1
j_call: TRBJ1-3
clone_size: .

cdr3_nt: TGTGCCAGCAGCTCGTTCCGGGACAGGGGACGGGAGACCCAGTACTTC
cdr3_aa: CASSSFRDRGRETQYF
v_call: TRBV7-2
d_call: TRBD1
j_call: TRBJ2-5
clone_size: once

cdr3_nt: TGTGCCAGTAGCTCGCAGGGGTTTGAAGGGACCCAGTACTTC
cdr3_aa: CASSSQGFEGTQYF
v_call: TRBV19
d_call: .
j_call: TRBJ2-5
clone_size: .

cdr3_nt: TGTGCCAGCAGCTTAGCGACCCAGGACTTTAGCAATCAGCCCCAGCATTTT
cdr3_aa: CASSLATQDFSNQPQHF
v_call: TRBV7-4
d_call: .
j_call: TRBJ1-5
clone_size: .

cdr3_nt: TGTGCCTTTTTACCCAGGACTGGACATAATTCACCCCTCCACTTT
cdr3_aa: CAFLPRTGHNSPLHF
v_call: TRBV30
d_call: .
j_call: TRBJ1-6
clone_size: .

cdr3_nt: TGTGCCAGTAGTCCCAACAGGGATTTTTATGGCTACACCTTC
cdr3_aa: CASSPNRDFYGYTF
v_call: TRBV19
d_call: .
j_call: TRBJ1-2
clone_size: .

cdr3_nt: TGTGCCAGCTCACCGGACAGGGCTTCTGGCTACACCTTC
cdr3_aa: CASSPDRASGYTF
v_call: TRBV18
d_call: TRBD1
j_call: TRBJ1-2
clone_size: .

cdr3_nt: TGTGCCAGCTCACCTACCCAGGACTACTACGAGCAGTACTTC
cdr3_aa: CASSPTQDYYEQYF
v_call: TRBV18
d_call: .
j_call: TRBJ2-7
clone_size: .

cdr3_nt: TGTGCCAGCAGCTTAAGGTGGGCGGGACTAGTTGGAGAGACCCAGTACTTC
cdr3_aa: CASSLRWAGLVGETQYF
v_call: TRBV7-3
d_call: TRBD2
j_call: TRBJ2-5
clone_size: .

cdr3_nt: TGTGCCAGCAGCGTCCCCCTGACAGGGGCCGTGACTGAAGCTTTCTTT
cdr3_aa: CASSVPLTGAVTEAFF
v_call: TRBV5-5
d_call: TRBD1
j_call: TRBJ1-1
clone_size: .

cdr3_nt: TGTGCCAGCAGCCCCGGAAATACGGGAACCTACGAGCAGTACTTC
cdr3_aa: CASSPGNTGTYEQYF
v_call: TRBV3-1/TRBV3-2
d_call: .
j_call: TRBJ2-7
clone_size: .

cdr3_nt: TGCGCCAGCAGCCCTTTGACAGGGGGAGATACTGAAGCTTTCTTT
cdr3_aa: CASSPLTGGDTEAFF
v_call: TRBV5-1
d_call: TRBD1
j_call: TRBJ1-1
clone_size: .

cdr3_nt: TGTGCCAGCAGCCCATATACACGCGGGTTGTACACTGAAGCTTTCTTT
cdr3_aa: CASSPYTRGLYTEAFF
v_call: TRBV3-1/TRBV3-2
d_call: .
j_call: TRBJ1-1
clone_size: .

cdr3_nt: TGTGCCAGCAGACCCATGGGGACACCCAACATGAACACTGAAGCTTTCTTT
cdr3_aa: CASRPMGTPNMNTEAFF
v_call: TRBV28
d_call: .
j_call: TRBJ1-1
clone_size: .

cdr3_nt: TGTGCCAGCAGTATCTCGGACGGGAATTATGGCTACACCTTC
cdr3_aa: CASSISDGNYGYTF
v_call: TRBV11-2
d_call: .
j_call: TRBJ1-2
clone_size: .

cdr3_nt: TGTGCCAGCATTCGAGGAGGAGGGGCGAACACTGAAGCTTTCTTT
cdr3_aa: CASIRGGGANTEAFF
v_call: TRBV2
d_call: .
j_call: TRBJ1-1
clone_size: once

cdr3_nt: TGTGCCATCAGTGAGGCAACTCAAGAGACCCAGTACTTC
cdr3_aa: CAISEATQETQYF
v_call: TRBV10-3
d_call: .
j_call: TRBJ2-5
clone_size: .

cdr3_nt: TGTGCCAGTAGTTTTCCGACAGGGGAAAACTATGGCTACACCTTC
cdr3_aa: CASSFPTGENYGYTF
v_call: TRBV19
d_call: TRBD1
j_call: TRBJ1-2
clone_size: few

cdr3_nt: TGCAGCGCCGGGACTAGCGGGAATGAGCAGTTCTTC
cdr3_aa: CSAGTSGNEQFF
v_call: TRBV29-1
d_call: TRBD2
j_call: TRBJ2-1
clone_size: .

cdr3_nt: TGTGCCTGGAGGCCCCCAGGGGGCGAGGTTGAAGCTTTCTTT
cdr3_aa: CAWRPPGGEVEAFF
v_call: TRBV30
d_call: TRBD1
j_call: TRBJ1-1
clone_size: .

cdr3_nt: TGTGCCAGCAGCTGGGGACAGGGAAACACAGATACGCAGTATTTT
cdr3_aa: CASSWGQGNTDTQYF
v_call: TRBV27
d_call: TRBD1
j_call: TRBJ2-3
clone_size: .

cdr3_nt: TGTGCCACCAGTGATTCCCGAGAGACCCAGTACTTC
cdr3_aa: CATSDSRETQYF
v_call: TRBV24-1
d_call: .
j_call: TRBJ2-5
clone_size: .

cdr3_nt: TGTGCCAGCAGTTCCGACAGGGTCACTGAAGCTTTCTTT
cdr3_aa: CASSSDRVTEAFF
v_call: TRBV28
d_call: TRBD1
j_call: TRBJ1-1
clone_size: once

cdr3_nt: TGTGCCAGCAGAACGACTAGCCCCCCCTCTATTGAGCAGTTCTTC
cdr3_aa: CASRTTSPPSIEQFF
v_call: TRBV28
d_call: TRBD2
j_call: TRBJ2-1
clone_size: .

cdr3_nt: TGCGCCAGCAGCCCACAGACAATCTACAATGAGCAGTTCTTC
cdr3_aa: CASSPQTIYNEQFF
v_call: TRBV4-1
d_call: .
j_call: TRBJ2-1
clone_size: .

cdr3_nt: TGTGCCAGCAGCAAACAGGGAGCAGGCGCCGAAAAACTGTTTTTT
cdr3_aa: CASSKQGAGAEKLFF
v_call: TRBV5-4
d_call: .
j_call: TRBJ1-4
clone_size: .

cdr3_nt: TGTGCCAGTAGTATCAGTACGAACGAGCAGTACTTC
cdr3_aa: CASSISTNEQYF
v_call: TRBV19
d_call: .
j_call: TRBJ2-7
clone_size: .

cdr3_nt: TGTGCCAGCAGCCCAACACAGGGGTCCGCCTCCTACGAGCAGTACTTC
cdr3_aa: CASSPTQGSASYEQYF
v_call: TRBV7-9
d_call: TRBD1
j_call: TRBJ2-7
clone_size: few

cdr3_nt: TGTGCCAGCAGTTACGCCGGGACAGGGACCTACGAGCAGTACTTC
cdr3_aa: CASSYAGTGTYEQYF
v_call: TRBV6-5
d_call: TRBD1
j_call: TRBJ2-7
clone_size: .

cdr3_nt: TGTGCCAGCAGTGAAGCCGTACAGGGAGAAGCTTTCTTT
cdr3_aa: CASSEAVQGEAFF
v_call: TRBV2
d_call: .
j_call: TRBJ1-1
clone_size: once

cdr3_nt: TGTGCCAGCAGTTTATATCGAGGATACAATGAGCAGTTCTTC
cdr3_aa: CASSLYRGYNEQFF
v_call: TRBV28
d_call: .
j_call: TRBJ2-1
clone_size: .

cdr3_nt: TGTGCCAGCAGCTTAGGAGGTCCTTCCGAAAAACTGTTTTTT
cdr3_aa: CASSLGGPSEKLFF
v_call: TRBV11-2
d_call: .
j_call: TRBJ1-4
clone_size: .

cdr3_nt: TGTGCCAGCAGCCGCCACAGGGGCACCGGGGAGCTGTTTTTT
cdr3_aa: CASSRHRGTGELFF
v_call: TRBV7-3
d_call: TRBD1
j_call: TRBJ2-2
clone_size: .

cdr3_nt: TGTGCCAGCAGTTTAGCGTCGAGCTACACTGAAGCTTTCTTT
cdr3_aa: CASSLASSYTEAFF
v_call: TRBV28
d_call: .
j_call: TRBJ1-1
clone_size: .

cdr3_nt: TGTGCCAGCAGCTTAGGGCAGACGACAGCAATGTACTTC
cdr3_aa: CASSLGQTTAMYF
v_call: TRBV5-8
d_call: .
j_call: TRBJ2-5
clone_size: few

cdr3_nt: TGTGCCACCAGTAAACCGGGAGCCCACTACGAGCAGTACTTC
cdr3_aa: CATSKPGAHYEQYF
v_call: TRBV15
d_call: .
j_call: TRBJ2-7
clone_size: .

cdr3_nt: TGCAGCGCTCGGACAGGGGTGGGCTATGGCTACACCTTC
cdr3_aa: CSARTGVGYGYTF
v_call: TRBV29-1
d_call: TRBD1
j_call: TRBJ1-2
clone_size: .

cdr3_nt: TGTGCCAGTAGTAGCTTAGGGACAGTCCAAGAGACCCAGTACTTC
cdr3_aa: CASSSLGTVQETQYF
v_call: TRBV19
d_call: TRBD1
j_call: TRBJ2-5
clone_size: .

cdr3_nt: TGTGCCAGCAGCTTGCAGGGTTATGGCTACACCTTC
cdr3_aa: CASSLQGYGYTF
v_call: TRBV5-5
d_call: .
j_call: TRBJ1-2
clone_size: .

cdr3_nt: TGTGCCAGTAAAGCAGGGGGCGCATTCTACGAGCAGTACTTC
cdr3_aa: CASKAGGAFYEQYF
v_call: TRBV28
d_call: TRBD1
j_call: TRBJ2-7
clone_size: .